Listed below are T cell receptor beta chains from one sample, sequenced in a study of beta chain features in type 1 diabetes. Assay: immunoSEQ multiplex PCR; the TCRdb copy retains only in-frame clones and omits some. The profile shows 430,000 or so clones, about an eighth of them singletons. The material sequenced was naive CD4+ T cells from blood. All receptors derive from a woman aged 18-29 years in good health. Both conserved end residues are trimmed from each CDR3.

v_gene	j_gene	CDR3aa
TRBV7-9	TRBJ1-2	ASSPVGIDDGYT
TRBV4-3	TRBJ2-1	ASSQVSHNEQF
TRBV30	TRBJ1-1	AWRTGFMNTEAF
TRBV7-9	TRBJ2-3	ASSELGQGTDTQY
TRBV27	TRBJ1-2	ASSGAVTVGYT
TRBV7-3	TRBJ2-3	ASSSWTTDTQY
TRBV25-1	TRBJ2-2	ASSANRDTNTGELF
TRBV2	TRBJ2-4	ASSEQGAQNIQY
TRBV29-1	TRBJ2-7	SVFPDGPYEQY
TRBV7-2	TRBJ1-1	ASSFTGLNTEAF